The rows below give T cell receptor beta chains drawn from one sample of a study of T cell changes during pregnancy in multiple sclerosis. Profiling relied on immunoSEQ multiplex PCR, and the TCRdb table lists in-frame clones only, not all of them. Of under 110,000 clones in the sample, around 92% were seen once. Source: peripheral blood, taken after pregnancy. All receptors come from a female donor with multiple sclerosis, enrolled in a pregnancy study. Each CDR3 is given with its conserved first and last residue. Each record gives: V gene, J gene, D gene, clone size, CDR3 length, CDR3 protein, CDR3 DNA. A D gene is named only where the DNA matches it firmly. Rows may omit the clone size; those that give it use once, few, many or a size class.

>TRBV6-1|TRBJ1-2|-|once|13
CASSPDRDYGYTF
TGTGCCAGCAGCCCAGACAGAGACTATGGCTACACCTTC
>TRBV10-3|TRBJ2-7|TRBD2|-|13
CAISGGTSYEQYF
TGTGCCATCAGTGGGGGGACTAGCTACGAGCAGTACTTC
>TRBV9|TRBJ1-1|-|few|13
CASSVGSETEAFF
TGTGCCAGCAGCGTAGGCTCCGAGACTGAAGCTTTCTTT
>TRBV2|TRBJ2-7|TRBD1|-|15
CASTPGGTGVYEQYF
TGTGCCAGCACCCCCGGGGGGACAGGGGTCTACGAGCAGTACTTC
>TRBV7-9|TRBJ2-5|TRBD1|-|14
CASSFTGAAETQYF
TGTGCCAGCAGCTTCACAGGGGCGGCAGAGACCCAGTACTTC
>TRBV19|TRBJ1-1|-|-|14
CASSYGGGDTEAFF
TGTGCCAGTAGTTATGGGGGAGGGGACACTGAAGCTTTCTTT
>TRBV6-6|TRBJ1-4|-|-|13
CASMPGVREKLFF
TGTGCCAGCATGCCAGGGGTTAGAGAAAAACTGTTTTTT
>TRBV9|TRBJ2-1|TRBD2|-|15
CASSVVAGGPVEQFF
TGTGCCAGCAGCGTAGTGGCGGGGGGGCCGGTTGAGCAGTTCTTC
>TRBV9|TRBJ2-1|-|-|14
CASSVAELSPEQFF
TGTGCCAGCAGCGTAGCAGAACTATCCCCTGAGCAGTTCTTC
>TRBV27|TRBJ2-1|-|-|14
CASSLSASYNEQFF
TGTGCCAGCAGTTTATCCGCTAGTTACAATGAGCAGTTCTTC
>TRBV6-6|TRBJ1-4|TRBD1|-|16
CASSYSSPGGREKLFF
TGTGCCAGCAGTTACTCGTCCCCAGGGGGTCGTGAAAAACTGTTTTTT
>TRBV7-8|TRBJ1-5|-|-|14
CASSLTGIDQPQHF
TGTGCCAGCAGCTTAACAGGGATCGATCAGCCCCAGCATTTT
>TRBV6-6|TRBJ1-2|-|-|14
CASSPAGDYYGYTF
TGTGCCAGCAGCCCTGCGGGGGACTACTATGGCTACACCTTC
>TRBV18|TRBJ1-6|TRBD1|-|16
CASSEGQLGENSPLHF
TGTGCCAGCTCAGAGGGACAGCTAGGAGAAAATTCACCCCTCCACTTT
>TRBV5-1|TRBJ2-2|-|-|15
CASSSPGTNTGELFF
TGCGCCAGCAGCTCGCCGGGAACTAACACCGGGGAGCTGTTTTTT
>TRBV20-1|TRBJ1-1|TRBD1|few|11
CSARKGARAFF
TGCAGTGCTAGAAAGGGGGCTCGGGCTTTCTTT
>TRBV11-2|TRBJ2-7|-|-|13
CASSVRLDYEQYF
TGTGCCAGCAGCGTAAGACTGGATTACGAGCAGTACTTC
>TRBV5-4|TRBJ2-7|TRBD1|-|14
CASKRDRDFHEQYF
TGTGCCAGCAAGCGGGACAGGGACTTCCACGAGCAGTACTTC
>TRBV27|TRBJ2-3|-|-|16
CASSLTPDSSTDTQYF
TGTGCCAGCAGTTTAACCCCAGATTCTAGCACAGATACGCAGTATTTT
>TRBV23-1|TRBJ2-3|-|-|15
CASSQSGPGTDTQYF
TGCGCCAGCAGTCAATCGGGCCCCGGCACAGATACGCAGTATTTT
>TRBV6-1|TRBJ2-1|TRBD2|-|16
CASSETPSGSYNEQFF
TGTGCCAGCAGTGAAACCCCTAGCGGTTCCTACAATGAGCAGTTCTTC
>TRBV5-1|TRBJ2-3|-|-|15
CASSLVESSTDTQYF
TGCGCCAGCAGCTTGGTTGAGTCTAGCACAGATACGCAGTATTTT
>TRBV2|TRBJ1-2|-|-|12
CASSNTGVPYTF
TGTGCCAGCAGTAACACCGGGGTTCCATACACCTTC
>TRBV15|TRBJ1-5|-|-|14
CATSLGGGHQPQHF
TGTGCCACCAGCTTGGGGGGAGGTCATCAGCCCCAGCATTTT
>TRBV7-3|TRBJ1-5|-|-|14
CASSPSGGSQPQHF
TGTGCCAGCAGCCCCAGTGGGGGCAGTCAGCCCCAGCATTTT